In this sample, the clone carrying this T cell receptor (beta chain) turned up many times. Its antigen is still unknown. Time point meaning: persistent/refractory GD, antithyroid drugs over 5 years with positive TRAb. With RNA extracted from PBMCs as input, the TCR library was made. These data are taken from a study of regulatory T cells in long-lasting Graves disease. Notes on the study in general: Clonotypes that were public and shared totalled roughly 3,000 in persistent patients versus around 970 in new patients. Graves' patients with persistent disease showed TCR diversity lower than patients newly diagnosed.

Arm-PCR of CDR3 regions and iRepertoire HTBI primers were the basis on which TCR beta libraries were built. TCRdb reprocessed the multiplex PCR reads via MiXCR and lists one record per CDR3 protein. Of about 460,000 distinct CDR3 sequences in the sample, 20% to 25% were seen once. Germline values: CDR1 SNHLY, CDR2 FYNNEI. With 10 bases removed from V and 7 bases from J, the gap between germline ends came to 19 bases. CDR3 length equals 13 residues. This clonotype was sampled from a female donor with Graves disease. This chain joins TRBV2 and TRBJ2-5; D call uncertain. Sequenced material: peripheral blood mononuclear cells (PBMCs), taken when the disease was refractory, from a patient treated with antithyroid drugs. CDR3 protein: CATNPGPLGTQYF. The CDR3 DNA follows: TGTGCCACCAACCCTGGGCCGCTTGGGACCCAGTACTTC.